The present entry profiles one T cell receptor (beta chain) with its context. As yet, its antigen is unknown. The data were obtained in a study of CD8 T cells in Susac syndrome. Sequencing of TCR beta was performed on blood CD8+ T cells and on blood CD4+ T cells. Negative isolation was used for CD8+ and CD4+ T cells, and FACS enrichment was applied to TEMRA cells. Reverse transcription of about 0.45 to 1 ug RNA used random hexamers. Multiplex immunoSEQ PCR targeted 54 Vbeta and 13 Jbeta TCR beta segments. TCRdb fed the immunoSEQ multiplex PCR reads into MiXCR, producing one record per CDR3 protein. The profile shows roughly 130,000 distinct CDR3 sequences, approximately 94% of them singletons. Points from the study as a whole: TCR sequencing and HLA analysis covered a relatively small number of individuals.

J gave up 14 bases and V 4 bases, and 8 bases lay outside the gene matches. Germline V gives CDR1 LGHDT, CDR2 YNNKEL (reference sequence). This CDR3 comprises 12 residues. The receptor's source is a human donor with multiple sclerosis. Sample: CD4+ T cells from PBMCs. J is TRBJ2-1 and V is TRBV3-1; 7 bases fit TRBD2. The DNA for the CDR3 is TGTGCCAGCAGCCTTTACGGGGAGGGTAAGTTCTTC. Translated: CASSLYGEGKFF.